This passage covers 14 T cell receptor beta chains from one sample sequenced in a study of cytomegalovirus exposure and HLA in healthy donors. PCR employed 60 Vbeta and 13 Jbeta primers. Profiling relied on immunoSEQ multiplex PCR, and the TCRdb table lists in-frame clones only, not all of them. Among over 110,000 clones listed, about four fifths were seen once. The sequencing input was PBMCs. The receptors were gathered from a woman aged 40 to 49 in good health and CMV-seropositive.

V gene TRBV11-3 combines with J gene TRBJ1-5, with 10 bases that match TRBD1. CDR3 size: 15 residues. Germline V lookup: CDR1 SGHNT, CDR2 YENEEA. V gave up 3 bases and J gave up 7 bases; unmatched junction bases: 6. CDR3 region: CASSFVTGGQQPQHF. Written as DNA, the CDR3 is TGTGCCAGCAGCTTTGTGACAGGGGGCCAACAGCCCCAGCATTTT. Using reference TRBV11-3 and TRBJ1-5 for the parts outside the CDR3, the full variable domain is EAGVVQSPRYKIIEKKQPVAFWCNPISGHNTLYWYLQNLGQGPELLIRYENEEAVDDSQLPKDRFSAERLKGVDSTLKIQPAELGDSAVYLCASSFVTGGQQPQHFGDGTRLSIL.

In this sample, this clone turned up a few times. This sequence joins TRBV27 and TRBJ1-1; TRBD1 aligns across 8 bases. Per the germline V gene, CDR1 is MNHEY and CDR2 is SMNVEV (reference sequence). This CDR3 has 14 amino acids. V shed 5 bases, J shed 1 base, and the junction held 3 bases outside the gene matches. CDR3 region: CASSLTGANTEAFF. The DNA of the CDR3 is TGTGCCAGCAGTCTGACAGGGGCGAACACTGAAGCTTTCTTT.

CDR3 in amino acids: CASSPQVSSYEQYF. The CDR3 DNA reads as TGTGCCAGCAGCCCGCAGGTGAGCTCCTACGAGCAGTACTTC. The chain recombines TRBV9 with TRBJ2-7; D is uncertain. The V and J ends lost 4 bases and 0 bases respectively, with 11 bases between them. Per germline, CDR1 SGDLS and CDR2 YYNGEE. The CDR3 is 14 amino acids.

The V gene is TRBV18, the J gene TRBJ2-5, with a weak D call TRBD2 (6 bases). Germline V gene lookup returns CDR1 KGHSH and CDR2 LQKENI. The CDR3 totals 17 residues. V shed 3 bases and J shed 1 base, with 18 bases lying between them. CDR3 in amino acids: CASSPPRGSGSQETQYF. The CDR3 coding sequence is TGTGCCAGCTCACCCCCCCGGGGGTCGGGCTCCCAAGAGACCCAGTACTTC.

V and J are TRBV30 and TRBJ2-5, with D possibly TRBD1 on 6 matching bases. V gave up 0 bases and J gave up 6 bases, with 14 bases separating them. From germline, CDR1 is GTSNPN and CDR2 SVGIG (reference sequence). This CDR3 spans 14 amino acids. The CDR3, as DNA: TGTGCCTGGAGTGTACAGGGTAACAGGAAGACCCAGTACTTC. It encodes CAWSVQGNRKTQYF.

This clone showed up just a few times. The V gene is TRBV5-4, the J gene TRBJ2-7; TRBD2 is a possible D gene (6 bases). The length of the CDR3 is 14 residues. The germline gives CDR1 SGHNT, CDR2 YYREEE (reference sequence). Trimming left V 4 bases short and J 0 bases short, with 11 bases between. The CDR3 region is CASSTAGLSYEQYF. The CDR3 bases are TGTGCCAGCAGCACAGCGGGCCTCTCCTACGAGCAGTACTTC.

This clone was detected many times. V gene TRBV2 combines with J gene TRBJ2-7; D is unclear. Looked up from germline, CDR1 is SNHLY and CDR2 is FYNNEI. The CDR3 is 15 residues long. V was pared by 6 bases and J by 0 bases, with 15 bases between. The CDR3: CASSLRQSNSYEQYF. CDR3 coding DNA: TGTGCCAGCAGCTTACGACAATCTAACTCCTACGAGCAGTACTTC.

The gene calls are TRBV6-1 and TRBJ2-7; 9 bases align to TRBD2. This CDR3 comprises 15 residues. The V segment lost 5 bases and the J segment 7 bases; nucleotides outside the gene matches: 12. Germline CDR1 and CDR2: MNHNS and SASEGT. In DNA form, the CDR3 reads TGTGCCAGCAGTACCGGGGCTAGCGGGGTGGGGGAGCAGTACTTC. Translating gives CASSTGASGVGEQYF.

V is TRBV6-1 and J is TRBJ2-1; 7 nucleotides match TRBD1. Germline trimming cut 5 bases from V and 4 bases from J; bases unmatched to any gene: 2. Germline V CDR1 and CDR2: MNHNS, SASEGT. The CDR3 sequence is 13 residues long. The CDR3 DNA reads TGTGCCAGCAGTCCGGGACAGTACAATGAGCAGTTCTTC. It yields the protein CASSPGQYNEQFF.

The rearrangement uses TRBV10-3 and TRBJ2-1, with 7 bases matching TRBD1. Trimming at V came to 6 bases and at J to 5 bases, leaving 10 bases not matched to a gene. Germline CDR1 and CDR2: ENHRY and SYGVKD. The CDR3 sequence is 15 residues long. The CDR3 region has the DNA TGTGCCATCAGCTCCGGGACAGATCCCAACAATGAGCAGTTCTTC. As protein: CAISSGTDPNNEQFF.

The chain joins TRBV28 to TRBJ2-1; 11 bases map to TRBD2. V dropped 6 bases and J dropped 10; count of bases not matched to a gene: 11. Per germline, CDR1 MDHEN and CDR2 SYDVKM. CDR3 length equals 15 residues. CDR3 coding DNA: TGTGCCAGCAGCTACGGGACTAGCGGATTAAGGGAGCAGTTCTTC. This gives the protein CASSYGTSGLREQFF.

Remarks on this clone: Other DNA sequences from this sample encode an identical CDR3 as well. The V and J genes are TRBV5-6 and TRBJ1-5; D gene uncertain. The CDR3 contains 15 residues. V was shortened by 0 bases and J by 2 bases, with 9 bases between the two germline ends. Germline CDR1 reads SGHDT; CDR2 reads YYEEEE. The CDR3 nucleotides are TGTGCCAGCAGCTTGGCCCGGCAGGGCAATCAGCCCCAGCATTTT. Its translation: CASSLARQGNQPQHF.

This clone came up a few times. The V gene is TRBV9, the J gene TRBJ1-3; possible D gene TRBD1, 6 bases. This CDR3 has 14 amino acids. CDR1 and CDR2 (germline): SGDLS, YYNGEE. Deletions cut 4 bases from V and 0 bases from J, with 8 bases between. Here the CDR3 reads CASSQTGSGNTIYF. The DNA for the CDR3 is TGTGCCAGCAGCCAGACAGGCTCTGGAAACACCATATATTTT.

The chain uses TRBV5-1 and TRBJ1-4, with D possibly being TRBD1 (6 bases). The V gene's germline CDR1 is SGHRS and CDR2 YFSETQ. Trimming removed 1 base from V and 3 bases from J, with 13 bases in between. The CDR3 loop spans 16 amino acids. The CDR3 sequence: CASSLRTGLANEKLFF. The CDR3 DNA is TGCGCCAGCAGCTTGAGAACAGGGTTGGCTAATGAAAAACTGTTTTTT.